The clone carrying this T cell receptor (beta chain) was seen a few times. The antigen is not known. TCRdb recomputed calls from the reads with MiXCR, one row per CDR3 protein. The repertoire consists of roughly 80,000 distinct CDR3 sequences, with under 30% occurring once and the leading ten covering roughly 50%. The sample belongs to a study of T cell repertoires in cytomegalovirus infection. Study results and caveats: Within the response measured ex vivo, HLA-C-restricted CMV-specific TCR beta clonotypes were dominant.

Trimming stripped 6 bases from V and 0 bases from J, with 12 bases between. This CDR3 comprises 16 residues. CDR1 is SGHDN and CDR2 is FVKESK in the germline V gene. The gene calls are TRBV14 and TRBJ2-6, with D possibly being TRBD1 (5 bases). The source of this sequence is a human donor in good health (CMV status not recorded). Some clones in this sample may be carry-over from other donors' samples. The specimen was CD8+ T cells from cultured PBMCs, collected from culture after CMV antigen stimulation. CDR3 DNA sequence: TGTGCCAGCAGAGGGTCCAGGGCCTCTGGGGCCAACGTCCTGACTTTC. It specifies CASRGSRASGANVLTF.